These 17 T cell receptor beta chains originate from one sample sequenced in a study of T cell changes during pregnancy in multiple sclerosis (dated by TCRdb to about 2019). To prepare the library, the immunoSEQ multiplex PCR assay was applied. TCRdb limited this immuneACCESS table to in-frame rearrangements with V and J called. A share of clones is missing; checked studies link under half to unresolved V genes, and the rest is unexplained. The sample data list roughly 47,000 clones, and 75% to 90% of these were observed just once. The top ten hold just over 8% of the sample. The sample in question was CD8+ T cells from peripheral blood mononuclear cells, obtained in the second trimester of pregnancy. These receptors originate from a female donor with multiple sclerosis, enrolled in a pregnancy study.

This chain links TRBV29-1 with TRBJ1-1; D gene unclear. The CDR3 spans 14 residues. Germline lookup yields CDR1 SQVTM and CDR2 ANQGSEA. Trimming removed 3 bases at V and 0 bases at J, with 11 bases between. CDR3 protein: CSVEGRALNTEAFF. The CDR3, as DNA: TGCAGCGTTGAGGGCAGAGCCCTGAACACTGAAGCTTTCTTT.

The chain combines TRBV4-1 with TRBJ2-3, with 8 nucleotides matching TRBD2. This CDR3 region has 16 residues. CDR1 and CDR2 from the germline V gene are MGHRA and YSYEKL. The V segment lost 5 bases and the J segment 1 base; nucleotides outside the gene matches: 8. The CDR3 nucleotides read TGCGCCAGCAGCGAAGGACTAGCCGTAGGCACAGATACGCAGTATTTT. This sequence encodes CASSEGLAVGTDTQYF.

The chain uses TRBV27 and TRBJ2-1, with D perhaps matching TRBD1 (5 bases). Looked up from germline, CDR1 is MNHEY and CDR2 is SMNVEV (reference sequence). Trimming pared 0 bases from V and 3 bases from J, leaving 9 bases between. The CDR3 covers 15 residues. The CDR3 DNA sequence: TGTGCCAGCAGTTTATCAGGGGATCTCTACAATGAGCAGTTCTTC. This sequence encodes CASSLSGDLYNEQFF.

This clone was observed a single time. V is TRBV13 and J is TRBJ2-3; 7 positions agree with TRBD2. This CDR3 contains 16 residues. After removal of 5 bases from V and 6 bases from J, the junction contained 14 bases not matched to a gene. Germline CDR1 is PRHDT and CDR2 is FYEKMQ (reference sequence). CDR3 loop: CASSARLAGVGDTQYF. The CDR3 nucleotides read TGTGCCAGCAGCGCCAGACTAGCAGGAGTGGGGGATACGCAGTATTTT.

The rearrangement links TRBV27 to TRBJ2-3; D might be TRBD1 (5 bases). The length of the CDR3 is 13 residues. V was clipped by 3 bases and J by 6 bases, with 10 bases between them. Germline values: CDR1 MNHEY, CDR2 SMNVEV (reference sequence). The CDR3 spells CASSFTDTDTQYF. DNA of the CDR3: TGTGCCAGCAGTTTTACGGACACGGATACGCAGTATTTT.

The genes are TRBV27 and TRBJ2-5, with a tentative D call TRBD2 (7 bases). V was pared by 1 base and J by 4 bases, with 10 bases between. Germline CDR1 MNHEY, CDR2 SMNVEV (reference sequence). The CDR3 is 14 residues long. CDR3 amino acids: CASSLFRGAETQYF. The CDR3 region has the DNA TGTGCCAGCAGTTTATTCCGGGGGGCAGAGACCCAGTACTTC.

The rearrangement uses TRBV2 and TRBJ1-2, with a weak D call TRBD1 (5 bases). CDR3 length equals 13 residues. V gave up 7 bases and J gave up 4 bases, with 13 bases separating them. Germline-derived CDR1 and CDR2 are SNHLY and FYNNEI. The CDR3 protein is CASIGTGIYGYTF. The CDR3 DNA is TGTGCCAGCATAGGAACAGGTATCTATGGCTACACCTTC. Full variable domain (remainder filled in from reference TRBV2 and TRBJ1-2): EPEVTQTPSHQVTQMGQEVILRCVPISNHLYFYWYRQILGQKVEFLVSFYNNEISEKSEIFDDQFSVERPDGSNFTLKIRSTKLEDSAMYFCASIGTGIYGYTFGSGTRLTVV.

This clone was observed a single time. J is TRBJ2-3 and V is TRBV7-6; D perhaps matches TRBD2 (6 bases). From germline, CDR1 is SGHVS and CDR2 FNYEAQ. Deletions cut 0 bases from V and 4 bases from J, with 11 bases between. The CDR3 contains 15 residues. CDR3 in DNA: TGTGCCAGCAGCTTAGCGGGAGGCGTACCAGATACGCAGTATTTT. The encoded protein is CASSLAGGVPDTQYF.

The rearrangement uses TRBV6-1 and TRBJ2-7, with D tentatively TRBD1 (7 bases). Germline loops: CDR1 MNHNS, CDR2 SASEGT. V lost 8 bases and J 3 bases, leaving 17 bases between the germline ends. The CDR3 sequence is 14 residues long. The CDR3 nucleotides read TGTGCCAGCCTAGAGGAGGGGGCCGGCTACGAGCAGTACTTC. Its protein is CASLEEGAGYEQYF.

The rearrangement links TRBV19 to TRBJ2-7; the match to TRBD2 covers 13 bases. V lost 6 bases and J lost 2; bases outside the gene matches: 13. The CDR3 has 18 amino acids. Germline values: CDR1 LNHDA, CDR2 SQIVND (reference sequence). The CDR3: CASSQTSGGSLFAYEQYF. The CDR3 nucleotides read TGTGCCAGTAGCCAGACTAGCGGGGGGTCTCTCTTCGCCTACGAGCAGTACTTC.

The sample holds a few counts of this clone. The gene calls are TRBV19 and TRBJ1-1; the D gene is possibly TRBD1 (6 bases). CDR1 LNHDA and CDR2 SQIVND come from the germline V gene (reference sequence). CDR3 length: 14 residues. The germline V and J ends were trimmed by 5 bases and 11 bases, with 21 bases remaining between them. DNA for the CDR3: TGTGCCAGTAGTTCCAGTGCAGGGGATGGAAGGGCTTTCTTT. Residues: CASSSSAGDGRAFF.

The chain is built from TRBV6-6 and TRBJ1-3; 10 bases map to TRBD1. Germline CDR1 and CDR2: MNHNY and SVGAGI (reference sequence). Trimming cost V 6 bases and J 4 bases; bases outside gene matches: 9. The CDR3 spans 16 residues. The CDR3, as DNA: TGTGCCAGCAGCTGGATGACAGGGGGCGGAGGAAACACCATATATTTT. This translates into CASSWMTGGGGNTIYF.

The V and J genes are TRBV2 and TRBJ1-4; tentatively, D is TRBD1 (6 bases). The CDR3 is made up of 17 amino acids. The germline V gene encodes CDR1 SNHLY and CDR2 FYNNEI. The V and J ends lost 4 bases and 2 bases respectively, with 17 bases between them. The CDR3, as DNA: TGTGCCAGCAGTGCCTGGACAGTACATCCCACTAATGAAAAACTGTTTTTT. Translation: CASSAWTVHPTNEKLFF.

The chain uses TRBV4-1 and TRBJ2-1; perhaps TRBD2 as D (6 bases). Germline assignment: CDR1 MGHRA and CDR2 YSYEKL. The V end lost 0 bases, the J end lost 10 bases, and 7 bases lay between the germline ends. The CDR3 has 12 residues. The CDR3 bases are TGCGCCAGCAGCCAAGATGGGGGGGAGCAGTTCTTC. Protein product: CASSQDGGEQFF.

This rearrangement joins TRBV4-2 to TRBJ2-1, with 9 bases matching TRBD2. CDR1 is LGHNA, CDR2 YNFKEQ, per germline. Trimming took 0 bases from V and 4 from J; bases not matched to a gene: 4. The CDR3 covers 16 residues. DNA of the CDR3: TGTGCCAGCAGCCAAGACTGGGCGGGGGGGTACAATGAGCAGTTCTTC. Residues: CASSQDWAGGYNEQFF.

The V and J genes are TRBV6-5 and TRBJ1-1; D is ambiguous. The ends were cut back, 6 bases at V and 0 bases at J, with 8 bases in the middle. The CDR3 consists of 13 residues. CDR1 and CDR2 (germline): MNHEY, SVGAGI. The CDR3 DNA sequence: TGTGCCAGCAGCCTCGGGATGAACACTGAAGCTTTCTTT. Translating it yields CASSLGMNTEAFF.

The V call is TRBV25-1, the J call TRBJ2-5, with 9 bases identical to TRBD1. This CDR3 has 15 residues. J was trimmed by 5 bases and V by 6 bases; bases with no gene match: 10. Germline V gene sequence: CDR1 MGHDK, CDR2 SYGVNS. The CDR3: CASSSPGQGGETQYF. CDR3 DNA: TGTGCCAGCAGCTCCCCGGGACAGGGAGGCGAGACCCAGTACTTC.